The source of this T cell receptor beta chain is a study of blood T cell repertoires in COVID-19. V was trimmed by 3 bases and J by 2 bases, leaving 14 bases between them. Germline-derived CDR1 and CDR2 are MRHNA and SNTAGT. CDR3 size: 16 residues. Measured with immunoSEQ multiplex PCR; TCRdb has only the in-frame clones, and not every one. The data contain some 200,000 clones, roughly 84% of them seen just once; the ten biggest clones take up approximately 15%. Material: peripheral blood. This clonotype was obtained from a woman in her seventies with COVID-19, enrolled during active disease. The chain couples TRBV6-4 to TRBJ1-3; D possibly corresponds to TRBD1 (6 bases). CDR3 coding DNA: TGTGCCAGCAGTGATGGACAGACCCGGACTGGAAACACCATATATTTT. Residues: CASSDGQTRTGNTIYF.